A single sample is the source of the 5 T cell receptor beta chains below, sequenced in a study of blood T cell repertoires in COVID-19 (dated by TCRdb to the early 2020s). Library prep was done by the immunoSEQ multiplex PCR assay. Entries here come from immuneACCESS through TCRdb and include only in-frame sequences with V and J called. Some clones fail to appear in such tables; in the studies checked, an unresolved V gene covers under half of the shortfall, and the cause of the remainder is unknown. The sample includes 230,000 or so clones, with approximately 90% observed a single time. The top ten clones comprise under 3% of the sample. Sequenced sample: PBMCs or T cells enriched from blood (not recorded which). The receptors were sampled from a woman aged 25 to 39 who had recovered from COVID-19.

The chain has TRBV20-1 and TRBJ2-6; no clear D. Trimming cost V 3 bases and J 0 bases, with 9 bases left between them. This CDR3 spans 15 amino acids. Per the germline V gene, CDR1 is DFQATT and CDR2 is SNEGSKA (reference sequence). The CDR3 reads CSASSVFSGANVLTF. CDR3 nucleotides: TGCAGTGCTAGTTCGGTGTTCTCTGGGGCCAACGTCCTGACTTTC.

This chain uses TRBV6-5 with TRBJ2-7, with 11 bases that match TRBD1. V shed 2 bases and J 0 bases; nucleotides not matched to a gene: 0. Germline CDR1 reads MNHEY; CDR2 reads SVGAGI. This CDR3 region has 15 residues. The CDR3 region is CASSYGTGGSYEQYF. In DNA form, the CDR3 reads TGTGCCAGCAGTTACGGGACAGGGGGCTCCTACGAGCAGTACTTC.

This sequence joins TRBV7-6 and TRBJ2-1; 11 bases agree with TRBD2. The CDR3 has 16 amino acids. The junction had 8 bases not matched to a gene; V was cut back by 5 bases and J by 5 bases. In germline, CDR1 is SGHVS, CDR2 FNYEAQ. The CDR3 DNA follows: TGTGCCAGCAGCCGCGACTCTAGCGGGGGGAACAATGAGCAGTTCTTC. It specifies CASSRDSSGGNNEQFF. Together with reference TRBV7-6 and TRBJ2-1, the CDR3 gives the full variable domain: GAGVSQSPRYKVTKRGQDVALRCDPISGHVSLYWYRQALGQGPEFLTYFNYEAQQDKSGLPNDRFSAERPEGSISTLTIQRTEQRDSAMYRCASSRDSSGGNNEQFFGPGTRLTVL.

V usage is TRBV19 and J usage is TRBJ1-6; D is undetermined. Deletions cut 5 bases from V and 6 bases from J, with 8 bases between. CDR3 length: 13 amino acids. Germline values: CDR1 LNHDA, CDR2 SQIVND (reference sequence). CDR3 amino acids: CASSSLANSPLHF. The CDR3 DNA is TGTGCCAGTAGTTCGCTAGCTAATTCACCCCTCCACTTT.

V usage is TRBV11-2 and J usage is TRBJ1-1; 9 bases match TRBD1. Germline V gene sequence: CDR1 SGHAT, CDR2 FQNNGV. J gave up 9 bases and V 5 bases, and 7 bases lay outside the gene matches. CDR3 length: 13 amino acids. CDR3 residues: CASSPGTGFQAFF. The CDR3 DNA reads TGTGCCAGCAGCCCCGGGACAGGGTTTCAAGCTTTCTTT.